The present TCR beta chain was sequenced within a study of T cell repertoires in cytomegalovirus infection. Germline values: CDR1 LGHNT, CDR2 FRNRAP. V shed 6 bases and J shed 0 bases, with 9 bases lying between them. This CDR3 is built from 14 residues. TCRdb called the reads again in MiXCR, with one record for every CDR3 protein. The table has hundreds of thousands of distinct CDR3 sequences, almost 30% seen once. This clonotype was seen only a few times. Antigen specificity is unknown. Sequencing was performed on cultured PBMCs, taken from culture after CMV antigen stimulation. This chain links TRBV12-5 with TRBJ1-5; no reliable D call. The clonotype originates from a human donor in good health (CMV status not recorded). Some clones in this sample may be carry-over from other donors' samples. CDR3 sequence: CASGPGVSNQPQHF. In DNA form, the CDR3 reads TGTGCTAGTGGCCCCGGAGTTAGCAATCAGCCCCAGCATTTT.